What follows are 22 T cell receptor beta chains derived from one specimen sequenced in a study of radiotherapy plus CTLA-4 blockade in lung cancer. Sequencing used immunoSEQ multiplex PCR; TCRdb keeps in-frame clones, though not all of them. The sample has some 23,000 clones; around 70% are singletons. Material: peripheral blood, obtained from a patient treated with radiotherapy plus ipilimumab. The receptor source for this set is a human donor with non-small cell lung cancer who had stable disease on radiotherapy plus ipilimumab.

The chain carries TRBV27 and TRBJ1-2; 11 bases align to TRBD1. The ends lost 0 bases at V and 6 bases at J; junction bases unmatched: 9. Per the germline V gene, CDR1 is MNHEY and CDR2 is SMNVEV (reference sequence). The CDR3 is 17 amino acids. The CDR3 DNA sequence: TGTGCCAGCAGTTTATCGCGTGGACAGGGGGCGCAGAATGGCTACACCTTC. It encodes CASSLSRGQGAQNGYTF.

This chain uses TRBV28 with TRBJ1-3; no clear D gene. The length of the CDR3 is 16 residues. V shed 6 bases and J shed 0 bases, with 15 bases lying between them. The germline CDR1 and CDR2 sequences are MDHEN and SYDVKM. The CDR3 nucleotides read TGTGCCAGCAGCCCTCTACGGGGTACCTCTGGAAACACCATATATTTT. Residues: CASSPLRGTSGNTIYF. Combining the CDR3 with reference TRBV28 and TRBJ1-3 gives the whole variable domain DVKVTQSSRYLVKRTGEKVFLECVQDMDHENMFWYRQDPGLGLRLIYFSYDVKMKEKGDIPEGYSVSREKKERFSLILESASTNQTSMYLCASSPLRGTSGNTIYFGEGSWLTVV.

The chain joins TRBV2 to TRBJ1-1; TRBD1 matches at 9 bases. After removal of 11 bases from V and 3 bases from J, the junction contained 16 bases not matched to a gene. Germline V lookup: CDR1 SNHLY, CDR2 FYNNEI. This CDR3 is 16 amino acids long. CDR3: CAEGRGTGFLYTEAFF. CDR3 nucleotides: TGTGCCGAAGGAAGGGGGACAGGGTTTTTGTACACTGAAGCTTTCTTT.

The genes are TRBV4-2 and TRBJ2-7; TRBD2 aligns across 12 bases. The germline gives CDR1 LGHNA, CDR2 YNFKEQ. V gave up 1 base and J gave up 2 bases; unmatched junction bases: 0. The CDR3 extends over 15 amino acids. CDR3 sequence reads: CASSQGLAGAYEQYF. The CDR3 DNA reads TGTGCCAGCAGCCAAGGACTAGCGGGAGCCTACGAGCAGTACTTC.

The chain links TRBV7-9 to TRBJ2-1; D is unresolved. The CDR3 is 13 residues long. V lost 8 bases and J lost 2, with 10 bases in between. From germline, CDR1 is SEHNR and CDR2 FQNEAQ (reference sequence). The chain's CDR3 is CASGFAAYNEQFF. CDR3 sequence (DNA): TGTGCCAGCGGATTCGCTGCCTACAATGAGCAGTTCTTC.

The genes are TRBV6-5 and TRBJ2-5, with a possible D match to TRBD2 (6 bases). This CDR3 has 12 residues. The V end lost 7 bases, the J end lost 5 bases, and 11 bases lay between the germline ends. Germline CDR1 reads MNHEY; CDR2 reads SVGAGI. The DNA of the CDR3 is TGTGCCAGCACCGGGGAGGCTGAGACCCAGTACTTC. Translation: CASTGEAETQYF.

The CDR3 spells CASSTRTGRGYTF. Written as DNA, the CDR3 is TGTGCCAGCAGTACCCGGACAGGGCGAGGCTACACCTTC. The rearrangement joins TRBV6-5 to TRBJ1-2, with 8 bases matching TRBD1. From germline, CDR1 is MNHEY and CDR2 SVGAGI. V shed 5 bases, J shed 8 bases, and the junction held 7 bases outside the gene matches. The CDR3 loop spans 13 amino acids.

The CDR3 DNA reads TGTGCCAGCAGCCCCGGGGCTAGCGGGAGGCAAAATCGTTACAATGAGCAGTTCTTC. Its protein is CASSPGASGRQNRYNEQFF. This chain connects TRBV7-8 to TRBJ2-1; 11 bases map to TRBD2. The CDR3 has 19 amino acids. V lost 5 bases to trimming and J lost 4 bases; unmatched junction nucleotides: 16. Germline CDR1 is SGHVS and CDR2 is FQNEAQ.

The genes are TRBV11-3 and TRBJ2-7, with 8 positions matching TRBD2. Trimming at V came to 3 bases and at J to 5 bases, leaving 6 bases not matched to a gene. This CDR3 comprises 14 residues. CDR1 and CDR2 from the germline V gene are SGHNT and YENEEA. CDR3 region: CASSFGTRINEQYF. The CDR3 bases are TGTGCCAGCAGCTTTGGGACTAGGATTAACGAGCAGTACTTC.

This sequence joins TRBV7-9 and TRBJ2-2, with TRBD2 as a possible D gene (5 bases). CDR3 size: 14 residues. The germline CDR1 and CDR2 sequences are SEHNR and FQNEAQ (reference sequence). The V gene lost 6 bases and the J gene lost 5 bases, with 13 bases spanning the gap. The CDR3 nucleotides are TGTGCCAGCAGGTCCCGCGGGTCTACCGGGGAGCTGTTTTTT. Protein sequence: CASRSRGSTGELFF.

The V and J genes are TRBV7-8 and TRBJ1-1; perhaps TRBD1 as D (6 bases). Germline assignment: CDR1 SGHVS and CDR2 FQNEAQ. This CDR3 comprises 14 residues. Trimming pared 5 bases from V and 5 bases from J, leaving 15 bases between. The CDR3 region has the DNA TGTGCCAGCAGCCCCCAGGGGTTGTGGACTGAAGCTTTCTTT. Translated, it gives CASSPQGLWTEAFF.

The chain uses TRBV5-6 and TRBJ2-2; 8 bases match TRBD2. Germline V gives CDR1 SGHDT, CDR2 YYEEEE. The CDR3 spans 16 residues. V trimming: 4 bases; J trimming: 1 base; junction bases outside the gene matches: 6. This chain's CDR3 is CASSESLAGNTGELFF. Here the CDR3 DNA reads TGTGCCAGCAGCGAAAGCCTAGCGGGGAACACCGGGGAGCTGTTTTTT.

The chain couples TRBV7-2 to TRBJ2-2, with TRBD1 identical over 9 bases. This CDR3 contains 15 residues. From germline, CDR1 is SGHTA and CDR2 FQGNSA. J was trimmed by 2 bases and V by 5 bases; bases with no gene match: 3. The CDR3 here is CASSPGQGNTGELFF. DNA for the CDR3: TGTGCCAGCAGCCCGGGACAGGGTAACACCGGGGAGCTGTTTTTT.

The chain couples TRBV7-2 to TRBJ2-2, with D possibly TRBD2 on 6 matching bases. Germline assignment: CDR1 SGHTA and CDR2 FQGNSA. This CDR3 spans 17 amino acids. Trimming removed 2 bases from V and 1 base from J, with 14 bases in between. CDR3 amino acids: CASSLMRSGRNTGELFF. CDR3 nucleotides: TGTGCCAGCAGCTTAATGAGGTCCGGGAGGAACACCGGGGAGCTGTTTTTT. The entire variable domain, with the rest obtained from reference TRBV7-2 and TRBJ2-2, is as follows: GAGVSQSPSNKVTEKGKDVELRCDPISGHTALYWYRQSLGQGLEFLIYFQGNSAPDKSGLPSDRFSAERTGGSVSTLTIQRTQQEDSAVYLCASSLMRSGRNTGELFFGEGSRLTVL.

V gene TRBV7-8 combines with J gene TRBJ1-6; D ambiguous. Trimming stripped 2 bases from V and 8 bases from J, with 16 bases between. CDR3 length: 16 residues. Per the germline V gene, CDR1 is SGHVS and CDR2 is FQNEAQ. The CDR3 region is CASSLRSPGAHSPLHF. The CDR3 bases are TGTGCCAGCAGCTTACGCTCCCCGGGTGCCCATTCACCCCTCCACTTT.

V usage is TRBV27 and J usage is TRBJ2-1; 11 bases agree with TRBD2. The length of the CDR3 is 17 residues. Trimming took 5 bases from V and 2 from J; bases not matched to a gene: 8. Germline CDR1 is MNHEY and CDR2 is SMNVEV (reference sequence). This CDR3 reads CASSLIAGGPPYNEQFF. CDR3 DNA: TGTGCCAGCAGTCTGATAGCGGGAGGGCCTCCCTACAATGAGCAGTTCTTC.

The chain links TRBV7-9 to TRBJ2-3; TRBD1 matches 7 bases. This CDR3 comprises 15 residues. Germline V CDR1 and CDR2: SEHNR, FQNEAQ (reference sequence). V shed 5 bases, J shed 7 bases, and the junction held 12 bases outside the gene matches. CDR3 in DNA: TGTGCCAGCAGCCCCTACGGTCAGGGGGTACATACGCAGTATTTT. Translating it yields CASSPYGQGVHTQYF.

This clone occurred once. The J gene is TRBJ2-7, the V gene TRBV29-1; 11 nucleotides match TRBD2. Germline trimming cut 3 bases from V and 1 base from J; bases unmatched to any gene: 8. The germline CDR1 and CDR2 sequences are SQVTM and ANQGSEA. The CDR3 is 16 residues long. The CDR3: CSVDGGLAGGSYEQYF. In DNA form, the CDR3 reads TGCAGCGTTGATGGCGGGCTAGCGGGAGGATCCTACGAGCAGTACTTC.

This chain links TRBV19 with TRBJ2-7; 7 bases align to TRBD2. The CDR3 contains 14 residues. Germline V CDR1 and CDR2: LNHDA, SQIVND (reference sequence). Trimming cost V 5 bases and J 4 bases; bases outside gene matches: 8. The CDR3: CASSADGGRYEQYF. Here the CDR3 DNA reads TGTGCCAGTAGTGCTGACGGGGGGAGGTACGAGCAGTACTTC. The complete variable domain, with remaining parts taken from reference TRBV19 and TRBJ2-7, reads DGGITQSPKYLFRKEGQNVTLSCEQNLNHDAMYWYRQDPGQGLRLIYYSQIVNDFQKGDIAEGYSVSREKKESFPLTVTSAQKNPTAFYLCASSADGGRYEQYFGPGTRLTVT.

The chain uses TRBV4-2 and TRBJ2-1; D is unclear. Germline V lookup: CDR1 LGHNA, CDR2 YNFKEQ. V was cut by 0 bases and J by 8 bases, with 5 bases left in between. The CDR3 has 12 amino acids. CDR3 region: CASSQDVHEQFF. The CDR3 DNA is TGTGCCAGCAGCCAAGATGTACATGAGCAGTTCTTC.

This chain links TRBV5-1 with TRBJ2-1, with D possibly called TRBD1 or TRBD2 (5 bases each). In germline, CDR1 is SGHRS, CDR2 YFSETQ. V lost 4 bases and J lost 2, with 13 bases in between. This CDR3 is 15 amino acids long. CDR3 DNA sequence: TGCGCCAGCAGCGTATCCGGGACGACCTACAATGAGCAGTTCTTC. Translation: CASSVSGTTYNEQFF.

This clone was seen a handful of times. The chain links TRBV10-2 to TRBJ2-1, with D tentatively TRBD2 (6 bases). The V gene's germline CDR1 is WSHSY and CDR2 SAAADI. Deletions cut 6 bases from V and 8 bases from J, with 11 bases between. The CDR3 loop spans 12 amino acids. The DNA of the CDR3 is TGCGCCAGCAGGCGGACGGGGGATGAGCAGTTCTTC. It yields the protein CASRRTGDEQFF.